This TCR beta chain was identified during a study of blood T cells in healthy people across ages. The donors, healthy Caucasians from Russia, were aged 6 to 90. A second roughly 6 to 12 cycle PCR used barcoded and J-beta primers. A tag from a template-switch adaptor with 12 random nucleotides marked each cDNA molecule. TCRdb fed the 5' RACE reads into MiXCR, producing one record per CDR3 protein. This table holds under 1 million distinct CDR3 sequences, around 42% found once. The clonotype originates from a man aged 55-75 years in good health. Sequencing was carried out using blood.

In nucleotides, the CDR3 is TGCGCCAGCAGCCAAGATGGGACCGGAAGTTCACCCCTCCACTTT. Protein: CASSQDGTGSSPLHF. This rearrangement joins TRBV4-3 to TRBJ1-6; D possibly corresponds to TRBD1 (5 bases). CDR3 length: 15 amino acids. The germline CDR1 and CDR2 sequences are LGHNA and YSLEER. Trimming took off 0 bases at V and 9 bases at J, with 12 bases between the two ends.